The T cell receptor beta chain described here comes from a study of blood T cell repertoires in COVID-19. The wider study: Samples representing acute and convalescent COVID-19 were sourced from the United States, Italy and Spain. In each case, the material was cDNA or gDNA derived from T cells, B-cell-depleted T cells, or PBMCs.

Profiling relied on immunoSEQ multiplex PCR, and the TCRdb table lists in-frame clones only, not all of them. This table has 160,000 or so clones, about four fifths appearing once. Material: peripheral blood. The TCR sequence derives from a man between 60 and 75 years old with active or convalescent COVID-19.

The CDR3 spells CASSSRGGGPSEQFF. CDR3 sequence (DNA): TGTGCCAGCAGCTCACGGGGCGGGGGGCCGAGTGAGCAGTTCTTC. J is TRBJ2-1 and V is TRBV6-5; 8 bases line up with TRBD2. Germline lookup yields CDR1 MNHEY and CDR2 SVGAGI. V dropped 6 bases and J dropped 9; count of bases not matched to a gene: 13. This CDR3 has 15 residues.